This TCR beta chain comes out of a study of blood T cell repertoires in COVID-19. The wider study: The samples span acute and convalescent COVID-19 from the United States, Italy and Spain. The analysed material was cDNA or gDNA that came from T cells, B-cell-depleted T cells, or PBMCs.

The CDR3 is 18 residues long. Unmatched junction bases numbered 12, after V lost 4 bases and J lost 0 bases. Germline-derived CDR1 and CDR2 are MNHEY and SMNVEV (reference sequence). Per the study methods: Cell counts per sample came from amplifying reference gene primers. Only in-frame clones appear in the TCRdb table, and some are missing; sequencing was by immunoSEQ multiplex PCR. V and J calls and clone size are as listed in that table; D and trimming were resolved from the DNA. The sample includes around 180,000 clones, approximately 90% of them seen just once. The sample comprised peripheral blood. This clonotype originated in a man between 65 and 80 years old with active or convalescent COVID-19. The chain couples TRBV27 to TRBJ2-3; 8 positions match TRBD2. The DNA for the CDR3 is TGTGCCAGCAGTTCCACTAGACCAGCGGGAGCGAGCACAGATACGCAGTATTTT. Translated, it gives CASSSTRPAGASTDTQYF.